This T cell receptor beta chain is from a study of blood T cell repertoires in COVID-19. Study details: PBMCs, B-cell-depleted T cells, or T cells provided the cDNA or gDNA that made up the material.

Germline CDR1 and CDR2: SGHTA and FQGNSA. This CDR3 has 15 amino acids. This study enrolled people aged 18 to 89 from approximately 25 US geographic areas. Researchers sorted participants into cohorts using their self-reported clinical history. TCRdb's copy holds only in-frame clones and misses some; the assay was immunoSEQ multiplex PCR. The sample has 300,000 to 400,000 clones, 86% seen once. A word on this clone: Mismatch with germline at one junction end may stem from a read error.

J is TRBJ2-3 and V is TRBV7-2, with D possibly TRBD2 on 5 matching bases. This clonotype was obtained from a woman aged 40-49 years with acute COVID-19. The sequenced material came from PBMCs or T cells enriched from blood (not recorded which). The CDR3 sequence is CASSLVTGGSDTQYF. CDR3 coding DNA: TGTGCCAGCAGCTTAGTTACCGGAGGTTCAGACACGCAGTATTTT. The full variable domain, completed using reference TRBV7-2 and TRBJ2-3, is GAGVSQSPSNKVTEKGKDVELRCDPISGHTALYWYRQSLGQGLEFLIYFQGNSAPDKSGLPSDRFSAERTGGSVSTLTIQRTQQEDSAVYLCASSLVTGGSDTQYFGPGTRLTVL.